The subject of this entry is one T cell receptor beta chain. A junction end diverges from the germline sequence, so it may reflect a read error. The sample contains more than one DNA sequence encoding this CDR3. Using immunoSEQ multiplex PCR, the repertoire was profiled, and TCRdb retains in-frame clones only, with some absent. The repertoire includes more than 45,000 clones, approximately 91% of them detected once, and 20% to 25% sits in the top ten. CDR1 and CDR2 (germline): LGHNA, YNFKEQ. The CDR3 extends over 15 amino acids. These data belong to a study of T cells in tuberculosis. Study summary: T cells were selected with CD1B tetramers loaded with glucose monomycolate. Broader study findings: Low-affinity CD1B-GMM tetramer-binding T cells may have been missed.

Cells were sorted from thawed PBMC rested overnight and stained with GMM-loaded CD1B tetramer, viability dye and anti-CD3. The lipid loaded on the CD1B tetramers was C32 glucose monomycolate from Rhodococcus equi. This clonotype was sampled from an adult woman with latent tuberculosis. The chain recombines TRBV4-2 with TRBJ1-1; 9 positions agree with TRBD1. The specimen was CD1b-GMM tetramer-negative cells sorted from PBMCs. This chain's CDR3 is CASSQAGQGNTEAFF. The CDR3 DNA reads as TGTGCCAGTAGCCAAGCGGGACAGGGGAACACTGAAGCTTTCTTT.